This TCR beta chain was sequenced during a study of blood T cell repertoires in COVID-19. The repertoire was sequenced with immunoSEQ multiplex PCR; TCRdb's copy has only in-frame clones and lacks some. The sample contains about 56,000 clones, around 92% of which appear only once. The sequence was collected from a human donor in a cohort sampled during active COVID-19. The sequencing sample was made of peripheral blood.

CDR3 in amino acids: CASSIDSGGTLTDEQFF. The CDR3 nucleotides read TGTGCCAGTAGTATAGACAGCGGGGGGACCCTGACTGATGAGCAGTTCTTC. The chain combines TRBV19 with TRBJ2-1; 9 bases align to TRBD2. This CDR3 comprises 17 residues. CDR1 is LNHDA, CDR2 SQIVND, per germline (reference sequence). The J segment lost 8 bases and the V segment lost 0 bases, leaving 11 bases of the junction unmatched.